This T cell receptor beta chain was retrieved from a study of T cell changes during pregnancy in multiple sclerosis. Profiling relied on immunoSEQ multiplex PCR, and the TCRdb table lists in-frame clones only, not all of them. This table holds about 77,000 clones, approximately 94% found once. The TCR was taken from a female donor in good health, enrolled as a control in a pregnancy study. The sequencing here drew on peripheral blood, taken after pregnancy.

CDR3 bases: TGTGCCAGCCTACAGGTGGGGAGCAATCAGCCCCAGCATTTT. It specifies CASLQVGSNQPQHF. The chain joins TRBV5-4 to TRBJ1-5; D is perhaps TRBD1 (5 bases). The length of the CDR3 is 14 residues. The germline CDR1 and CDR2 sequences are SGHNT and YYREEE (reference sequence). V lost 7 bases to trimming and J lost 1 base, with 12 bases between them.